Listed here are 16 T cell receptor beta chains from one sample, sequenced in a study of blood T cell repertoires in COVID-19. Generated by immunoSEQ multiplex PCR, the TCRdb table keeps only in-frame clones and is missing some. This sample has just over 350,000 clones, with approximately 86% found just once. The sequencing sample was made of peripheral blood. These receptors came from a woman aged 55-70 years with COVID-19, enrolled during active disease.

CDR3 nucleotides: TGTGCCAGCACCCCCGGGACTAGCGGGGGGGAGGAGCAGTTCTTC. This gives the protein CASTPGTSGGEEQFF. The chain joins TRBV6-2 or TRBV6-3 to TRBJ2-1; 16 nucleotides match TRBD2. The germline gives CDR1 MNHEY, CDR2 SVGEGT. The CDR3 is 15 amino acids. Germline trimming cut 7 bases from V and 10 bases from J; bases unmatched to any gene: 7.

The V call is TRBV6-5, the J call TRBJ2-7; possible D gene TRBD1, 5 bases. Germline CDR1 and CDR2: MNHEY and SVGAGI. The CDR3 runs 14 residues. V dropped 4 bases and J dropped 0 bases, with 10 bases sitting between them. The CDR3 DNA reads TGTGCCAGCAGTTTAAACAGGAACTCCTACGAGCAGTACTTC. Encoded protein: CASSLNRNSYEQYF.

This sequence joins TRBV5-4 and TRBJ2-1; TRBD2 agrees at 10 bases. J lost 7 bases, V lost 4 bases, and 17 bases had no gene match. Germline CDR1 reads SGHNT; CDR2 reads YYREEE (reference sequence). The CDR3 length is 18 residues. The CDR3: CASSPMRGTSGAGNEQFF. The CDR3 DNA reads as TGTGCCAGCAGCCCGATGCGGGGCACTAGCGGGGCTGGAAATGAGCAGTTCTTC.

V gene TRBV3-1 (or the pseudogene TRBV3-2) combines with J gene TRBJ2-5; 7 bases are shared with TRBD1. V trimming: 0 bases; J trimming: 3 bases; junction bases outside the gene matches: 7. CDR3 size: 16 residues. CDR1 is LGHDT, CDR2 YNNKEL, per germline (reference sequence). CDR3 in amino acids: CASSQDKGRGKETQYF. CDR3 bases: TGTGCCAGCAGCCAAGATAAGGGCAGGGGGAAAGAGACCCAGTACTTC.

The chain carries TRBV4-1 and TRBJ1-2; perhaps TRBD1 as D (6 bases). Germline-derived CDR1 and CDR2 are MGHRA and YSYEKL. The CDR3 consists of 12 residues. V was clipped by 10 bases and J by 3 bases, with 12 bases between them. CDR3 in amino acids: CATRGGDYGYTF. The CDR3, as DNA: TGCGCCACCAGGGGAGGGGACTATGGCTACACCTTC.

The chain uses TRBV11-1 and TRBJ2-1; 10 bases agree with TRBD2. Per the germline V gene, CDR1 is SGHAT and CDR2 is FQDESV (reference sequence). With 0 bases clipped from V and 9 bases from J, the junction kept 14 bases outside the gene matches. The CDR3 totals 18 residues. This chain's CDR3 is CASSLALQSGGALGEQFF. The CDR3 region has the DNA TGTGCCAGCAGCTTAGCACTACAAAGCGGGGGGGCTCTGGGTGAGCAGTTCTTC.

V usage is TRBV5-5 and J usage is TRBJ1-1, with a tentative D call TRBD1 (5 bases). CDR1 is SGHKS, CDR2 YYEKEE, per germline (reference sequence). This CDR3 is built from 15 residues. Trimming shortened V by 4 bases and J by 1 base, and 14 bases separated the two germline ends. For the CDR3, the DNA is TGTGCCAGCAGCCCCCCCCGGGGGGAGAACACTGAAGCTTTCTTT. Translated, it gives CASSPPRGENTEAFF.

This chain joins TRBV13 and TRBJ2-5; 10 bases are shared with TRBD2. The CDR3 consists of 17 residues. The V and J ends lost 4 bases and 2 bases, in that order; junction bases with no gene match: 10. Germline CDR1 PRHDT, CDR2 FYEKMQ (reference sequence). In DNA form, the CDR3 reads TGTGCCAGCAGCTCTGAGGGGCTAGCGGGGGAGCAAGAGACCCAGTACTTC. Its translation: CASSSEGLAGEQETQYF.

About this clone: The sample carries other DNA sequences with the same CDR3. This chain joins TRBV11-3 and TRBJ2-2, with TRBD2 as a possible D gene (5 bases). V gave up 5 bases and J gave up 5 bases, with 9 bases separating them. From germline, CDR1 is SGHNT and CDR2 YENEEA. The CDR3 runs 13 residues. CDR3 residues: CASSPPGTGELFF. The CDR3 DNA sequence: TGTGCCAGCAGCCCACCGGGGACCGGGGAGCTGTTTTTT.

This chain connects TRBV7-9 to TRBJ2-7; unclear D gene. The CDR3 extends over 14 amino acids. The V end lost 10 bases, the J end lost 0 bases, and 16 bases lay between the germline ends. Germline CDR1 reads SEHNR; CDR2 reads FQNEAQ (reference sequence). CDR3: CAILADSSSYEQYF. CDR3 sequence (DNA): TGTGCCATCTTGGCCGACTCCAGCTCCTACGAGCAGTACTTC.

This rearrangement joins TRBV27 to TRBJ1-1; D is possibly TRBD1 (5 bases). Deletions cut 3 bases from V and 0 bases from J, with 14 bases between. The CDR3 sequence is 16 residues long. Germline assignment: CDR1 MNHEY and CDR2 SMNVEV (reference sequence). In nucleotides, the CDR3 is TGTGCCAGCAGTTTCAGTTGGGGGGATATGAACACTGAAGCTTTCTTT. This gives the protein CASSFSWGDMNTEAFF.

V usage is TRBV18 and J usage is TRBJ2-6, with D possibly matching TRBD2 (6 bases). CDR3 length: 17 amino acids. Germline V CDR1 and CDR2: KGHSH, LQKENI. Trimming shortened V by 7 bases and J by 0 bases, and 16 bases separated the two germline ends. The CDR3 region has the DNA TGTGCCAGCTTAGTCGCGGGATTCAACTCTGGGGCCAACGTCCTGACTTTC. Translating gives CASLVAGFNSGANVLTF.

The chain is built from TRBV5-1 and TRBJ2-5; 12 bases are shared with TRBD2. Germline trimming cut 3 bases from V and 6 bases from J; bases unmatched to any gene: 9. The CDR3 covers 16 residues. The V gene's germline CDR1 is SGHRS and CDR2 YFSETQ. CDR3 DNA: TGCGCCAGCAGCTCTATGACTAGCGGGGGATTAAAGACCCAGTACTTC. It encodes CASSSMTSGGLKTQYF.

J is TRBJ2-4 and V is TRBV4-2; 9 bases map to TRBD1. The V gene's germline CDR1 is LGHNA and CDR2 YNFKEQ. After removal of 4 bases from V and 8 bases from J, the junction contained 9 bases not matched to a gene. The CDR3 sequence is 15 residues long. DNA for the CDR3: TGTGCCAGCAGCCTTACGGGACAGGGTGGAGACATTCAGTACTTC. Translating gives CASSLTGQGGDIQYF.

The J gene is TRBJ1-2, the V gene TRBV5-6, with D uncertain. This CDR3 contains 17 residues. V shed 4 bases and J shed 0 bases, with 19 bases lying between them. In germline, CDR1 is SGHDT, CDR2 YYEEEE. The CDR3 loop reads CASSLPTGEAANYGYTF. CDR3 DNA: TGTGCCAGCAGCCTACCCACCGGGGAAGCAGCTAACTATGGCTACACCTTC.

This chain joins TRBV5-5 and TRBJ2-7; 13 bases line up with TRBD2. The CDR3 spans 14 residues. J gave up 5 bases and V 3 bases, and 2 bases lay outside the gene matches. CDR1 is SGHKS and CDR2 is YYEKEE in the germline V gene (reference sequence). CDR3 sequence reads: CASSYGTSGDEQYF. The CDR3 nucleotides are TGTGCCAGCAGCTACGGGACTAGCGGGGACGAGCAGTACTTC.